The subject of this entry is one T cell receptor (beta chain). This sample was taken from a study of siplizumab effects on memory and regulatory T cells. V shed 0 bases and J shed 2 bases, with 18 bases lying between them. The CDR3 totals 17 residues. Germline V lookup: CDR1 SGHNT, CDR2 YYREEE (reference sequence). Assayed TCR templates numbered about 10^5 for each sample. The table came from immunoSEQ multiplex PCR; TCRdb's copy has only in-frame clones and leaves some out. The sample has some 100,000 clones; about 91% are singletons. This chain joins TRBV5-4 and TRBJ2-7, with D maybe TRBD2 (6 bases). The sequence came from a human donor in good health. Some clones in this sample may be carry-over from other donors' samples. Sample: CD4+ T cells sorted from blood. The CDR3 here is CASSLARGIAAPYEQYF. The CDR3 coding sequence is TGTGCCAGCAGCTTGGCCCGTGGGATAGCGGCGCCCTACGAGCAGTACTTC.